This T cell receptor (beta chain) was captured in a study of response to subunit inactivated influenza vaccine. Via MiXCR, TCRdb re-called the RT-PCR reads, giving one row per CDR3 protein. The table lists about 570,000 distinct CDR3 sequences, 10% to 12% of them singletons. Germline CDR1 SGHTS, CDR2 YDEGEE. The CDR3 totals 13 residues. V lost 4 bases to trimming and J lost 2 bases, with 10 bases between them. These data were likewise used in another study, on T cells expressing NK-cell markers. As that report states: As the method of synthesis, 5'RACE template switching with UMIs yielded TCR beta cDNA.

This rearrangement joins TRBV5-8 to TRBJ2-7, with no clear D. The sequence derives from a man aged 50-59 years who received an inactivated influenza vaccine. This sample comprised PBMCs from blood, obtained on the day of vaccination. DNA of the CDR3: TGTGCCAGCAGCGGACGGCTAACCTACGAGCAGTACTTC. Encoded protein: CASSGRLTYEQYF. Complete variable domain (other parts from reference TRBV5-8 and TRBJ2-7): EAGVTQSPTHLIKTRGQQATLRCSPISGHTSVYWYQQALGLGLQFLLWYDEGEERNRGNFPPRFSGRQFPNYSSELNVNALELEDSALYLCASSGRLTYEQYFGPGTRLTVT.